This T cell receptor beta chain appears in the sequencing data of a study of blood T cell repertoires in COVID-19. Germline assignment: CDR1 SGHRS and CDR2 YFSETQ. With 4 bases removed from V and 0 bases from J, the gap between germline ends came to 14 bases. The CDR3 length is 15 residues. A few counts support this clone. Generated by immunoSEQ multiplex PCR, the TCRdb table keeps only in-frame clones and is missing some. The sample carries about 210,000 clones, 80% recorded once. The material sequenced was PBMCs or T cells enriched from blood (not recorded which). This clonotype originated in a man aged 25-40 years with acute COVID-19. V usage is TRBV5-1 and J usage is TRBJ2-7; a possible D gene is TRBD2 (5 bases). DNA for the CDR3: TGCGCCAGCAGCCCTCGGGGATCTGGCTCCTACGAGCAGTACTTC. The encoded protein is CASSPRGSGSYEQYF.